The T cell receptor (beta chain) under discussion was sequenced for a study of breast tumors, draining lymph nodes, adjacent tissues. Whole-study results and caveats: Tumor T cell lymph node origin was a supported hypothesis, not proven. Findings are consistent with lymph node origin and intratumoral expansion of most tumor T cells. Tumor TCR diversity was below lymph nodes but above nontumor tissue. Tumor and nontumor repertoires were significantly more similar in luminal-like than in basal-like breast cancer.

For this clonotype: The antigen remains undetermined.

Breast cancer patients provided tissue from their axillary draining lymph nodes. TCRdb independently ran MiXCR on the multiplex PCR reads; one entry per CDR3 protein. The sample holds 150,000 or so distinct CDR3 sequences, about 30% seen once. V shed 4 bases and J 7 bases; nucleotides not matched to a gene: 7. This CDR3 spans 14 amino acids. CDR1 and CDR2 from the germline V gene are SGHNT and YENEEA. The TCR comes from a female donor with breast cancer. Some clones in this sample may be carry-over from other donors' samples. Sequencing input: axillary lymph node tissue. V usage is TRBV11-3 and J usage is TRBJ1-2; 9 nucleotides match TRBD1. CDR3 region: CASSSPGQGIGYTF. The CDR3 DNA sequence: TGTGCCAGCAGCTCGCCGGGACAGGGAATTGGCTACACCTTC.